This T cell receptor beta chain was obtained from a study of Graves' ophthalmopathy and Graves' hyperthyroidism. This CDR3 spans 12 amino acids. Trimming took off 8 bases at V and 3 bases at J, with 10 bases between the two ends. The germline V gene has CDR1 MRHNA and CDR2 SNTAGT. RNA transcripts were the template, and TCR beta CDR3 regions were amplified from them. HTBI primers primed a first-round RT-PCR, and a second-round multiplex PCR followed. In TCRdb, the multiplex PCR reads were re-called with MiXCR into one record per CDR3 protein. The top ten clones hold about 7% of a sample with 350,000 to 400,000 distinct CDR3 sequences, 15% of them seen once. This clonotype showed up many times.

The receptor was isolated from a woman aged 18-29 years with stable Graves' hyperthyroidism. Specimen: peripheral blood. V gene TRBV6-4 combines with J gene TRBJ1-2, with D maybe TRBD1 (5 bases). The CDR3 DNA reads as TGTGCCAGCGGGGAGGGGTACTATGGCTACACCTTC. Protein: CASGEGYYGYTF.